This is a list of T cell receptor beta chains from one sample in a study of radiotherapy plus CTLA-4 blockade in lung cancer. Repertoires were generated with immunoSEQ multiplex PCR, while TCRdb's copy carries only in-frame clones and drops some. In the table there are fewer than 65,000 clones, around four fifths of which are singletons. Sequences were derived from peripheral blood, sampled from a patient treated with radiotherapy plus ipilimumab. Receptors originate from a human donor with non-small cell lung cancer whose response to radiotherapy plus ipilimumab could not be evaluated. Each CDR3 is given with its conserved first and last residue. A D gene is named only where the DNA matches it firmly. Not all rows give a size; the values are once, few, many and, for expanded clones, a class.

size	V	D	J	CDR3	DNA
.	TRBV19	.	TRBJ1-1	CASSAENTEAFF	TGTGCCAGTAGTGCAGAGAACACTGAAGCTTTCTTT
.	TRBV11-2	TRBD1	TRBJ2-7	CASSLGQGRYEQYF	TGTGCCAGCAGCTTGGGACAGGGGCGCTACGAGCAGTACTTC
.	TRBV11-2	TRBD1	TRBJ1-1	CASSFSGTGVTEAFF	TGTGCCAGCAGCTTCTCCGGGACAGGGGTCACTGAAGCTTTCTTT
.	TRBV28	TRBD1	TRBJ2-7	CASSPSDRVNERYF	TGTGCCAGCAGTCCCTCGGACAGGGTTAACGAGCGGTACTTC
once	TRBV10-3	.	TRBJ1-1	CAISVAGVGTEAFF	TGTGCCATCAGTGTGGCAGGCGTCGGCACTGAAGCTTTCTTT
.	TRBV11-1	TRBD2	TRBJ2-5	CASSPERGQETQYF	TGTGCCAGCAGCCCAGAGCGGGGCCAAGAGACCCAGTACTTC
once	TRBV30	TRBD2	TRBJ2-1	CAWSSLAGASYNEQFF	TGTGCCTGGAGTTCTTTAGCGGGAGCTTCCTACAATGAGCAGTTCTTC
.	TRBV28	TRBD1	TRBJ2-7	CASRCPGQGSYEQYF	TGTGCCAGCCGTTGTCCGGGACAGGGCTCCTACGAGCAGTACTTC
.	TRBV7-6	TRBD1	TRBJ2-7	CASSPGQGSTYEQYF	TGTGCCAGCAGCCCCGGACAGGGGAGCACCTACGAGCAGTACTTC
.	TRBV7-2	TRBD1	TRBJ2-7	CASSREGAQREQYF	TGTGCCAGCAGCCGTGAGGGGGCCCAAAGGGAGCAGTACTTC
.	TRBV7-9	.	TRBJ2-7	CASSPPGGYEQYF	TGTGCCAGCAGCCCGCCCGGGGGCTACGAGCAGTACTTC
.	TRBV18	TRBD1	TRBJ1-4	CASSTGGRAEKLFF	TGTGCCAGCTCGACAGGGGGACGGGCTGAAAAACTGTTTTTT
.	TRBV19	TRBD2	TRBJ2-1	CASSAPRLAGGRSEQFF	TGTGCCAGTAGTGCCCCCCGACTAGCGGGAGGGAGGAGTGAGCAGTTCTTC
.	TRBV9	.	TRBJ2-1	CASSGGLTNEQFF	TGTGCCAGCAGCGGGGGACTTACCAATGAGCAGTTCTTC
.	TRBV5-4	TRBD2	TRBJ2-2	CASSWTSGRGTGELFF	TGTGCCAGCAGCTGGACTAGCGGGAGGGGGACCGGGGAGCTGTTTTTT
once	TRBV4-3	TRBD2	TRBJ2-3	CASSQEGAGLAGGDTQYF	TGCGCCAGCAGCCAAGAAGGTGCAGGACTAGCGGGAGGAGATACGCAGTATTTT